Listed here is a single T cell receptor (beta chain). Libraries were prepared by immunoSEQ multiplex PCR; TCRdb keeps only in-frame clonotypes and omits some of them. The sample yields 67,000 or so clones, 81% seen once. These data are taken from a study of blood T cell repertoires in COVID-19. Study-level information: COVID-19 samples collected from the United States, Italy and Spain covered acute and convalescent phases. T cells, B-cell-depleted T cells, or PBMCs provided the cDNA or gDNA that served as material.

This CDR3 contains 14 residues. The V end lost 6 bases, the J end lost 1 base, and 9 bases lay between the germline ends. Germline CDR1 is SNHLY and CDR2 is FYNNEI. This TCR derives from a woman in her 70s with acute or convalescent COVID-19. This chain connects TRBV2 to TRBJ2-2; no reliable D call. Sequenced material: peripheral blood. CDR3 nucleotides: TGTGCCAGCAGCACCAGGAAGAACACCGGGGAGCTGTTTTTT. Translating gives CASSTRKNTGELFF.